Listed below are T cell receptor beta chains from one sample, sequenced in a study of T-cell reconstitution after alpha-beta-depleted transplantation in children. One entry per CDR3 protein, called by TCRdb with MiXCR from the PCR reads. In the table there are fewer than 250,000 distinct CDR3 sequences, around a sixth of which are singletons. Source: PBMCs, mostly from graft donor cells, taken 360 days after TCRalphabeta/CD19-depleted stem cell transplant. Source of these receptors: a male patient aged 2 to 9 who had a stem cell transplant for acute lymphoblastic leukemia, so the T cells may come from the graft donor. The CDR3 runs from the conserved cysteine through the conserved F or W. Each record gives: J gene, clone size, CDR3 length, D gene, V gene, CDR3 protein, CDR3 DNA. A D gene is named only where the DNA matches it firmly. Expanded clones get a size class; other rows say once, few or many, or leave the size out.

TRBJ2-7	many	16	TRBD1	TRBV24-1	CATSDSTGTESYEQYF	TGTGCCACCAGTGATTCTACGGGGACAGAGTCTTACGAGCAGTACTTC
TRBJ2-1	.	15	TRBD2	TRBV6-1	CASSPPGLAGGEQFF	TGTGCCAGCAGCCCCCCGGGACTAGCGGGGGGCGAGCAGTTCTTC
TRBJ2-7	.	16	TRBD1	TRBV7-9	CASRMSLTGYYDEQYF	TGTGCCAGCAGGATGTCCCTGACAGGGTATTACGACGAGCAGTACTTC
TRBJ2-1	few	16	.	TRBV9	CASSVGGVGAGVEQFF	TGTGCCAGCAGCGTAGGGGGGGTGGGGGCAGGTGTTGAGCAGTTCTTC
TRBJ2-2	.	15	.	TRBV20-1	CSAAPRGAGTGELFF	TGCAGTGCTGCCCCCCGGGGGGCGGGTACCGGGGAGCTGTTTTTT
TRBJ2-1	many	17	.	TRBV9	CASSASLNLYSYNEQFF	TGTGCCAGCAGCGCTTCCCTCAACTTGTACTCCTACAATGAGCAGTTCTTC
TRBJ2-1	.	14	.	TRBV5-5	CASSSPLADNEQFF	TGTGCCAGCAGCTCTCCGCTAGCCGACAATGAGCAGTTCTTC
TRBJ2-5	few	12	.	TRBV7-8	CATKRPKETQYF	TGTGCCACCAAACGCCCGAAAGAGACCCAGTACTTC
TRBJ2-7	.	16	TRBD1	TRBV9	CASSVDPGQGSYEQYF	TGTGCCAGCAGCGTAGACCCGGGACAGGGCTCCTACGAGCAGTACTTC
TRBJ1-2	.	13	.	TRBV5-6	CASSWGQNDGYTF	TGTGCCAGCAGCTGGGGGCAGAACGATGGCTACACCTTC
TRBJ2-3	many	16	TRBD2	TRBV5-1	CASSYGLAGGTDTQYF	TGCGCCAGCAGCTACGGACTAGCGGGAGGCACAGATACGCAGTATTTT
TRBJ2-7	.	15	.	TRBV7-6	CASSLLGGEFYEQYF	TGTGCCAGCAGCTTACTCGGAGGGGAGTTCTACGAGCAGTACTTC
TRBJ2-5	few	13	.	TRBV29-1	CSVARNIQETQYF	TGCAGCGTCGCGAGAAACATCCAAGAGACCCAGTACTTC
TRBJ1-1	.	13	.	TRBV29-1	CSVRDRTNTEAFF	TGCAGCGTTAGGGACCGTACGAACACTGAAGCTTTCTTT
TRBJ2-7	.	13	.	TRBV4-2	CASSQERLAEQYF	TGTGCCAGCAGCCAAGAGAGGTTAGCCGAGCAGTACTTC
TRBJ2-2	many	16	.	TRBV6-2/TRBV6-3	CASSYLGTANTGELFF	TGTGCCAGCAGTTACCTCGGGACGGCGAACACCGGGGAGCTGTTTTTT
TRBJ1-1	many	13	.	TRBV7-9	CASSLAENTEAFF	TGTGCCAGCAGCTTAGCGGAGAACACTGAAGCTTTCTTT
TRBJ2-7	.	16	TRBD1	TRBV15	CATSRPGQGLLDEQYF	TGTGCCACCAGCAGGCCGGGACAGGGGCTCCTTGACGAGCAGTACTTC
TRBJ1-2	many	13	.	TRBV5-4	CASTPGGAYGYTF	TGTGCCAGCACCCCGGGGGGAGCCTATGGCTACACCTTC
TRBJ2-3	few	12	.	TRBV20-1	CSAETRTDTQYF	TGCAGTGCTGAGACTAGAACAGATACGCAGTATTTT
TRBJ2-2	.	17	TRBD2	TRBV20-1	CSARRLAGAPLAGELFF	TGCAGTGCTAGACGACTAGCGGGGGCCCCTCTCGCCGGGGAGCTGTTTTTT
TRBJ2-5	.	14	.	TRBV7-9	CASSLGRDQETQYF	TGTGCCAGCAGCTTAGGGCGGGACCAAGAGACCCAGTACTTC
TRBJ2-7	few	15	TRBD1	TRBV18	CASSDRDRGTYEQYF	TGTGCCAGCTCAGACCGGGACAGGGGGACCTACGAGCAGTACTTC
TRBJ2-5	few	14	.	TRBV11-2	CASSHGPRAETQYF	TGTGCCAGCAGCCATGGGCCCCGCGCGGAGACCCAGTACTTC
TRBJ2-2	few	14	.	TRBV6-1	CASSPILNTGELFF	TGTGCCAGCAGCCCTATCCTGAACACCGGGGAGCTGTTTTTT
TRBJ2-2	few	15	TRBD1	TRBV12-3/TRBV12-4	CASSKDRGNTGELFF	TGTGCCAGCAGCAAGGACAGGGGTAACACCGGGGAGCTGTTTTTT
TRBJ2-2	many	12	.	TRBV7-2	CASSSGTGELFF	TGTGCCAGCAGCTCAGGGACCGGGGAGCTGTTTTTT